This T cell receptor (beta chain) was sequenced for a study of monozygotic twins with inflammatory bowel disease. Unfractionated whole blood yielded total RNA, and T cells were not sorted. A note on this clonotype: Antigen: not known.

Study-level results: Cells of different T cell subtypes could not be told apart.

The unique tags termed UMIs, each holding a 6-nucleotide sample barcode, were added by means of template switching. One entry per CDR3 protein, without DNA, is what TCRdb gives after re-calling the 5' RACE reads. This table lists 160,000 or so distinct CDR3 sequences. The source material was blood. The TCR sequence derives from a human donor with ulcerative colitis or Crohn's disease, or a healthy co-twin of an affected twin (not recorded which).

Here the CDR3 reads CATSSRRVTEAFF. This chain links TRBV15 with TRBJ1-1. The CDR3 has 13 amino acids. In germline, CDR1 is LNHNV, CDR2 YYDKDF (reference sequence).